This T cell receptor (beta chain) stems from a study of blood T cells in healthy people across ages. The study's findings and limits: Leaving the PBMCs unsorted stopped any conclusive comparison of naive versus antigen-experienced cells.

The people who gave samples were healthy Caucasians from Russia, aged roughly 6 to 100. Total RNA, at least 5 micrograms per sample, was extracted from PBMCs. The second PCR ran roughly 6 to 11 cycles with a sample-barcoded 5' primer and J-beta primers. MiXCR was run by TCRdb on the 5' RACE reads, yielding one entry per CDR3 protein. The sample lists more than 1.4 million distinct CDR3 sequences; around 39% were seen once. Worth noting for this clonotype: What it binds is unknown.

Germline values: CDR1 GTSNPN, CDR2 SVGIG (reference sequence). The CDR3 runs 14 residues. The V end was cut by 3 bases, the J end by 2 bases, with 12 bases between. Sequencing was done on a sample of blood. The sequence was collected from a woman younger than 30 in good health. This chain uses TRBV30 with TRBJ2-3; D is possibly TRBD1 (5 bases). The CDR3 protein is CAWSAGSFTDTQYF. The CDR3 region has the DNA TGTGCCTGGAGCGCAGGGTCGTTCACAGATACGCAGTATTTT.